One T cell receptor (beta chain) is described in this entry. Its cognate antigen is unknown. The data were produced by immunoSEQ multiplex PCR, yet TCRdb's version contains in-frame clones alone and is incomplete. The sample shows 1,100,000 or so clones, 70% to 80% of them seen only once. This entry is derived from a study of shared clonotypes between healthy human individuals. Points from the study as a whole: It was the non-shared clonotypes that had lower generation probabilities than clonotypes shared by all four donors.

The TCR originated in a young man in good health. Some clones in this sample may be carry-over from other donors' samples. The specimen was memory CD4+ T cells from PBMCs. The subset is: CD45RA-negative fraction.

The CDR3 coding sequence is TGCAGCGTTGAAAAGCTAGCGGGAGCCCATGAGCAGTTCTTC. It specifies CSVEKLAGAHEQFF. The J gene is TRBJ2-1, the V gene TRBV29-1; TRBD2 agrees at 10 bases. The CDR3 runs 14 residues. V was clipped by 2 bases and J by 8 bases; unmatched bases: 6. The germline CDR1 and CDR2 sequences are SQVTM and ANQGSEA.